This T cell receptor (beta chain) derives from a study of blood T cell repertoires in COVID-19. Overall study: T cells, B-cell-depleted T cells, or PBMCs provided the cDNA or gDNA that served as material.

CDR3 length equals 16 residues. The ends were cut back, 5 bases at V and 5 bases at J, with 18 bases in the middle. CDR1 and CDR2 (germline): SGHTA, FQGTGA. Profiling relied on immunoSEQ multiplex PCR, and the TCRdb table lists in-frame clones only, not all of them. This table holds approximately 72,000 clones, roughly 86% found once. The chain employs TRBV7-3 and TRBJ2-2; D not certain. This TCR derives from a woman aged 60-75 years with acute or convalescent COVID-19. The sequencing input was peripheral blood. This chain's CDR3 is CASSPEGAYGTGELFF. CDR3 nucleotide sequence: TGTGCCAGCAGCCCGGAAGGAGCCTACGGGACCGGGGAGCTGTTTTTT.